The rows below give T cell receptor beta chains drawn from one sample of a study of T cells in Graves' hyperthyroidism and ophthalmopathy. Via MiXCR, TCRdb re-called the multiplex PCR reads, giving one row per CDR3 protein. Of hundreds of thousands of distinct CDR3 sequences listed, about 14% are singletons. Sequencing was performed on blood. Receptors originate from a woman in her late teens or twenties with Graves' hyperthyroidism. The CDR3 runs from the conserved cysteine through the conserved F or W. A D gene is named only where the DNA matches it firmly. The size field is filled for only some rows; it gives once, few, many or a size class.

NA	TRBV28	TRBJ2-2	NA	TGTGCCAGCAGTTTGGAGATCGGGGAGCTGTTTTTT	CASSLEIGELFF
few	TRBV20-1	TRBJ2-1	TRBD1	TGCAGTGCACAGGTGGGGACAGGGGGCCGGACCTACAATGAGCAGTTCTTC	CSAQVGTGGRTYNEQFF
many	TRBV29-1	TRBJ2-5	NA	TGCAGCGTCGCCCCACAGCAAGAGACCCAGTACTTC	CSVAPQQETQYF
many	TRBV27	TRBJ2-5	TRBD2	TGTGCCAGCAGTCCCCGACTAGCGGGGGTGGAGACCCAGTACTTC	CASSPRLAGVETQYF
NA	TRBV5-1	TRBJ2-2	TRBD2	TGCGCCAGCAGCGGACTAGCGGGAGACCACACCGGGGAGCTGTTTTTT	CASSGLAGDHTGELFF
NA	TRBV30	TRBJ2-7	NA	TGTGCCATAGAACGGCAGAACTACGAGCAGTACTTC	CAIERQNYEQYF
many	TRBV29-1	TRBJ1-1	NA	TGCAGCGTTGACCTGGGTTTGGTCACTGAAGCTTTCTTT	CSVDLGLVTEAFF
few	TRBV10-3	TRBJ2-1	TRBD1	TGTGCCTCTGGACAGGGTGTCAATGAGCAGTTCTTC	CASGQGVNEQFF
NA	TRBV20-1	TRBJ2-7	TRBD2	TGCAGTGTTTATCGGCAGGGGGGCGGGAGGGGCCACGAGCAGTACTTC	CSVYRQGGGRGHEQYF
many	TRBV30	TRBJ1-6	NA	TGTGCCTGGAGCACAGGGACCTCACCCCTCCACTTT	CAWSTGTSPLHF
many	TRBV30	TRBJ2-7	NA	TGTGCCTGGAGTGTCCCGAGTGAGCAGCCTTCCTACGAGCAGTACTTC	CAWSVPSEQPSYEQYF
many	TRBV7-2	TRBJ2-1	NA	TGTGCCAGCAGCTCAAGACTGGAACTCGGGAATGAGCAGTTCTTC	CASSSRLELGNEQFF
many	TRBV20-1	TRBJ1-5	TRBD1	TGCAGTGCTAGCAGACAGGGGCCATCGCCCCAGCATTTT	CSASRQGPSPQHF